These 2 T cell receptor beta chains originate from one sample sequenced in a study of blood T cell repertoires in COVID-19. The data were produced by immunoSEQ multiplex PCR, yet TCRdb's version contains in-frame clones alone and is incomplete. The sample yields some 160,000 clones, 75% to 85% seen once. The sequencing input was peripheral blood. These receptors originate from a man in his fifties or sixties with acute or convalescent COVID-19.

V gene TRBV13 combines with J gene TRBJ1-2; D unclear. Deletions cut 0 bases from V and 3 bases from J, with 11 bases between. CDR3 size: 15 residues. CDR1 is PRHDT and CDR2 is FYEKMQ in the germline V gene (reference sequence). Here the CDR3 reads CASSLGEAGYYGYTF. CDR3 nucleotides: TGTGCCAGCAGCTTAGGCGAGGCGGGCTACTATGGCTACACCTTC. Looking up the rest from reference TRBV13 and TRBJ1-2 gives the full variable domain: AAGVIQSPRHLIKEKRETATLKCYPIPRHDTVYWYQQGPGQDPQFLISFYEKMQSDKGSIPDRFSAQQFSDYHSELNMSSLELGDSALYFCASSLGEAGYYGYTFGSGTRLTVV.

The chain is built from TRBV7-9 and TRBJ2-5; 12 bases are shared with TRBD1. In germline, CDR1 is SEHNR, CDR2 FQNEAQ (reference sequence). After removal of 4 bases from V and 5 bases from J, the junction contained 8 bases not matched to a gene. The CDR3 loop spans 16 amino acids. The CDR3 region is CASSSGTGGRSETQYF. CDR3 bases: TGTGCCAGCAGCTCCGGGACAGGGGGCCGTAGTGAGACCCAGTACTTC.